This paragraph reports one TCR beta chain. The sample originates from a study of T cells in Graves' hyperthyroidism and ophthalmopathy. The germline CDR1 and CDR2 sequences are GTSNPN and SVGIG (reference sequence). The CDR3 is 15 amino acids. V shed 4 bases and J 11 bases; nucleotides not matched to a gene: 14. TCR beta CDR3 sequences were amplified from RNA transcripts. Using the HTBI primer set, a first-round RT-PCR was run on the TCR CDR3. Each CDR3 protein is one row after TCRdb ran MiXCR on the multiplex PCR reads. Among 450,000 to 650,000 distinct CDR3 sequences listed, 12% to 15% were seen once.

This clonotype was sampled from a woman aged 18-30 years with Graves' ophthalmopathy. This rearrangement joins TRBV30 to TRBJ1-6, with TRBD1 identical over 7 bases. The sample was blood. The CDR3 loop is CAWTPRARGAAPLHF. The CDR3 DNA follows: TGTGCCTGGACTCCCCGGGCCAGGGGGGCAGCACCCCTCCACTTT.